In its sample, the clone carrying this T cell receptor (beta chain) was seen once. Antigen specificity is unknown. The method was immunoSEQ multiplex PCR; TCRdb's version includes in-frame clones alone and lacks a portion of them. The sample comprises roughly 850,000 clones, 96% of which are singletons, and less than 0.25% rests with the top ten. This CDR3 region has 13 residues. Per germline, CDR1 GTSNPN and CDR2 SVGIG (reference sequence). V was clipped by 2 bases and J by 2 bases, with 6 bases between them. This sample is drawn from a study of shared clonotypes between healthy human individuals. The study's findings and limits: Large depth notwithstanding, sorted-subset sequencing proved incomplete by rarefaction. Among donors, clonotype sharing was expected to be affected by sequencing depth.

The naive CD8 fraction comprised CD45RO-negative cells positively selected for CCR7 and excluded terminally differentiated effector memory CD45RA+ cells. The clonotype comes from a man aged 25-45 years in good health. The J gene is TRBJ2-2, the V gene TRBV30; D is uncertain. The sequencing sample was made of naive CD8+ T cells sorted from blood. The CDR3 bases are TGTGCCTGGAGTATTAGCAACACCGGGGAGCTGTTTTTT. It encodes CAWSISNTGELFF.